Following are 10 T cell receptor beta chains from one sample sequenced in a study of cytomegalovirus exposure and HLA in healthy donors. 60 Vbeta and 13 Jbeta primers were used in PCR. Only in-frame clones appear in the TCRdb table, and some are missing; sequencing was by immunoSEQ multiplex PCR. The sample lists 74,000 or so clones; 65% to 70% were seen once. Sequences were obtained from PBMCs. These TCRs come from a woman in her 30s in good health and CMV-seronegative.

The chain has TRBV30 and TRBJ2-3; 10 nucleotides line up with TRBD2. Losses at the gene ends were 4 bases for V and 4 bases for J; bases not matched to a gene: 14. The CDR3 is made up of 17 amino acids. The germline V gene has CDR1 GTSNPN and CDR2 SVGIG (reference sequence). CDR3 sequence reads: CAWNVPSGGGSSDTQYF. The DNA for the CDR3 is TGTGCCTGGAATGTTCCTAGCGGGGGTGGAAGTTCAGATACGCAGTATTTT. Variable domain in full (rest from reference TRBV30 and TRBJ2-3): SQTIHQWPATLVQPVGSPLSLECTVEGTSNPNLYWYRQAAGRGLQLLFYSVGIGQISSEVPQNLSASRPQDRQFILSSKKLLLSDSGFYLCAWNVPSGGGSSDTQYFGPGTRLTVL.

The gene calls are TRBV2 and TRBJ2-5; 7 nucleotides align to TRBD1. Germline CDR1 SNHLY, CDR2 FYNNEI. The CDR3 covers 16 residues. V lost 0 bases to trimming and J lost 5 bases; unmatched junction nucleotides: 9. CDR3 in DNA: TGTGCCAGCAGTGAAGCGAGGGGGATCAGGGGGGAGACCCAGTACTTC. As protein: CASSEARGIRGETQYF.

The gene calls are TRBV18 and TRBJ2-3; 7 bases fit TRBD1. V dropped 3 bases and J dropped 0; count of bases not matched to a gene: 6. Germline CDR1 and CDR2: KGHSH and LQKENI. The length of the CDR3 is 16 residues. The CDR3 region is CASSPVATGSTDTQYF. The CDR3 nucleotides are TGTGCCAGCTCACCTGTTGCGACAGGGAGCACAGATACGCAGTATTTT.

The chain carries TRBV7-6 and TRBJ1-2; no definite D call. Germline V gene lookup returns CDR1 SGHVS and CDR2 FNYEAQ. The V end lost 7 bases, the J end lost 0 bases, and 12 bases lay between the germline ends. The CDR3 spans 14 residues. CDR3 amino acids: CASTQAPANYGYTF. DNA for the CDR3: TGTGCCAGCACCCAGGCGCCCGCTAACTATGGCTACACCTTC.

The chain employs TRBV11-3 and TRBJ1-3; 7 bases agree with TRBD1. The trim removed 5 bases at V and 0 bases at J, leaving 4 bases unmatched. CDR1 is SGHNT, CDR2 YENEEA, per germline. This CDR3 region has 15 residues. DNA of the CDR3: TGTGCCAGCAGCCGAGGGACAGCCTCTGGAAACACCATATATTTT. Residues: CASSRGTASGNTIYF.

The rearrangement links TRBV19 to TRBJ2-1; TRBD2 matches at 8 bases. V dropped 6 bases and J dropped 0; count of bases not matched to a gene: 7. Germline V gives CDR1 LNHDA, CDR2 SQIVND (reference sequence). The length of the CDR3 is 16 residues. CDR3 in DNA: TGTGCCAGTAGGGGCGGGGGGCCCAGCTCCTACAATGAGCAGTTCTTC. Protein sequence: CASRGGGPSSYNEQFF.

V is TRBV2 and J is TRBJ2-5; 8 bases line up with TRBD1. TRBJ2-7 explains the end of the DNA better; the J call may be wrong. The CDR3 covers 17 residues. Per germline, CDR1 SNHLY and CDR2 FYNNEI. The CDR3 sequence: CASSDLSTGVVRDEQYF. In DNA, the CDR3 is TGTGCCAGCAGCGACTTATCGACAGGGGTAGTTAGGGACGAGCAGTACTTC.

This clone was seen a single time. CDR3 sequence (DNA): TGTGCCAGCAGCGTAGATGGGGGGGCATACACCGGGGAGCTGTTTTTT. This codes for CASSVDGGAYTGELFF. The chain has TRBV9 and TRBJ2-2, with D maybe TRBD2 (7 bases). Per the germline V gene, CDR1 is SGDLS and CDR2 is YYNGEE. The CDR3 has 16 amino acids. Trimming took 0 bases from V and 3 from J, leaving 12 bases between them.

The chain employs TRBV7-9 and TRBJ1-2, with TRBD1 matching over 8 bases. CDR1 SEHNR and CDR2 FQNEAQ come from the germline V gene (reference sequence). This CDR3 region has 14 residues. J gave up 8 bases and V 3 bases, and 8 bases lay outside the gene matches. The CDR3 nucleotides are TGTGCCAGCAGCTTCGGACAGGGAGCTCAAGGCTACACCTTC. This sequence encodes CASSFGQGAQGYTF.

The chain carries TRBV6-5 and TRBJ1-5, with D possibly being TRBD1 (5 bases). The CDR3 length is 14 residues. V dropped 0 bases and J dropped 7 bases, with 10 bases sitting between them. Germline CDR1 MNHEY, CDR2 SVGAGI. The CDR3 DNA sequence: TGTGCCAGCAGTTACTCGCGGGGCTTACAGCCCCAGCATTTT. It yields the protein CASSYSRGLQPQHF.